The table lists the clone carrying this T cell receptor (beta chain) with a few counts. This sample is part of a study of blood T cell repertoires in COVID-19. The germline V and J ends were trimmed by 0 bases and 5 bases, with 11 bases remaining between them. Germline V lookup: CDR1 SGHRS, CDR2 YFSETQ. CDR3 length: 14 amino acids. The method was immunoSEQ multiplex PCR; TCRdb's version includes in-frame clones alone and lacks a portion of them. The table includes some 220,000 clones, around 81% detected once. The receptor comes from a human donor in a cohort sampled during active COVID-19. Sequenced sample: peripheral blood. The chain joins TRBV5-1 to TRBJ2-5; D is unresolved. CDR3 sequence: CASSLALSMETQYF. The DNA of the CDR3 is TGCGCCAGCAGCTTGGCCCTTAGCATGGAGACCCAGTACTTC.